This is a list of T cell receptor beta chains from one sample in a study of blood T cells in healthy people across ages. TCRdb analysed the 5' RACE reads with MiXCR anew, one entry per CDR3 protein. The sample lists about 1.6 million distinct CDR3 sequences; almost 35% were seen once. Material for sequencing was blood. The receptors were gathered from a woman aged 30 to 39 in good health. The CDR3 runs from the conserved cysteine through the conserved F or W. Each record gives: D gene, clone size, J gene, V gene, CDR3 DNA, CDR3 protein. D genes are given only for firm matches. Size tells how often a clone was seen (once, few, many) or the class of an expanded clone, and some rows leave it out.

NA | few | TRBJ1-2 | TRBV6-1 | TGTGCCAGCAGTGTGGGAACTCGAGGAAATAACTATGGCTACACCTTC | CASSVGTRGNNYGYTF
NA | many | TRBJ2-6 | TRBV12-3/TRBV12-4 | TGTGCCAGCAGTATAACAGGGTCTGGGGCCAACGTCCTGACTTTC | CASSITGSGANVLTF
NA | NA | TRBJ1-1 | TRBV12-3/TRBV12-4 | TGTGCCAGCAAGGGGGGGGGCACTGAAGCTTTCTTT | CASKGGGTEAFF
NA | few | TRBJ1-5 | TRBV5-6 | TGTGCCAGCAGCTTGTATCAGGGCTGGCAGCCCCAGCATTTT | CASSLYQGWQPQHF
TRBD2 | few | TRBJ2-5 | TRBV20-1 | TGCAGTGCTTGGACTAGCGGGAGGTATGGTGTGACCCAGTACTTC | CSAWTSGRYGVTQYF
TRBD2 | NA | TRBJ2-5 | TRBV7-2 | TGTGCCAGCAAATGGGGGCTAGCGGGAGAAGAGACCCAGTACTTC | CASKWGLAGEETQYF
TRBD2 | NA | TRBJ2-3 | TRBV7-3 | TGTGCCAGCAGCCATAGCGGGGGGAAGACAGATACGCGGTATTTT | CASSHSGGKTDTRYF
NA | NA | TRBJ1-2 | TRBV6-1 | TGTGCCAGCAGTGCACTCACGGAAGGCTACACCTTC | CASSALTEGYTF
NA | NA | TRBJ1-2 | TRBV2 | TGTGCCAGCAGTGAAGCCGGGGCGGATGGCTACACCTTC | CASSEAGADGYTF
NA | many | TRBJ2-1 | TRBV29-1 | TGCAGCGTTGGGGGGTGGAGAGCCCTATCCTACAATGAGCAGTTCTTC | CSVGGWRALSYNEQFF
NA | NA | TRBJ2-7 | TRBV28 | TGTGCCAGCAGTTCCACCCCGGGGCTCGAGCAGTACTTC | CASSSTPGLEQYF
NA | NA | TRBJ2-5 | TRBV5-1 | TGCGCCAGCAGACTCACCCCCGGGACAAATCAAGAGACCCAGTACTTC | CASRLTPGTNQETQYF
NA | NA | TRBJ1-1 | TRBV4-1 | TGCGTCAGCAGCCAAGAGAGGGCCTCAGACACTGAAGCTTTCTTT | CVSSQERASDTEAFF
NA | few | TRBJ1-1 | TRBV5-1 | TGCGCCAGCGGAGGGGATCTGAACACTGAAGCTTTCTTT | CASGGDLNTEAFF
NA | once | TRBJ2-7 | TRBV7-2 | TGTGCCAGCAGCCTAGGATATCAGGCGGCCTACGAGCAGTACTTC | CASSLGYQAAYEQYF
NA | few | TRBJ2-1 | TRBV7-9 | TGTGCCAGCAGCTTAGGGCCCCCTCGAGCGTCCCCCACTGATGAGCAGTTCTTC | CASSLGPPRASPTDEQFF
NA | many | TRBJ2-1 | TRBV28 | TGTGCCAGCAGTTTGGGTGTAGCGCTATACAATGAGCAGTTCTTC | CASSLGVALYNEQFF
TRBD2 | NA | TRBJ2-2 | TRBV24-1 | TGTGCCACCAGCGGCGGGAGGAAGAACACTGGGGAGCTGTTTTTT | CATSGGRKNTGELFF
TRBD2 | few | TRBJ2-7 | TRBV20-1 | TGCAGTGCTAGTTTTCCGGGGGGGGCTTACTACGAGCAGTACTTC | CSASFPGGAYYEQYF
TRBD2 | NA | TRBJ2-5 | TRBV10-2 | TGCGCCAGCAGTGCGGGGAGGGGAGAGACCCAGTACTTC | CASSAGRGETQYF
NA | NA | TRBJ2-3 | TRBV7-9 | TGTGCCAGCAGACAAACCAAGGGAATACTGCCAGATACGCAGTATTTT | CASRQTKGILPDTQYF
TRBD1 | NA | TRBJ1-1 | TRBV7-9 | TGTGCCAGCAGCTTTGACAGGGGTATGAACACTGGAGCTTTCTTT | CASSFDRGMNTGAFF
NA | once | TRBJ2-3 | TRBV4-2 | TGTGCCAGCAGCCCGACTCATCACACGGGGGTCGGCACAGATACGCAGTATTTT | CASSPTHHTGVGTDTQYF
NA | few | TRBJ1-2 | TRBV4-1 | TGCGCCAGCAGCCTCCAACAAGACTACTATGGCTACACCTTC | CASSLQQDYYGYTF
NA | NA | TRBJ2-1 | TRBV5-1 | TGCGCCAGCAGCATGGACTCCCTCAGCTCCTACAATGAGCAGTTCTTC | CASSMDSLSSYNEQFF
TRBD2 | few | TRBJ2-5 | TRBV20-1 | TGCAGTGCTAGACCCGGCCGAGCGGGGCAAGAGACCCAGTACTTC | CSARPGRAGQETQYF
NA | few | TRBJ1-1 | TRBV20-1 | TGCAGTGCCCTATTAACGGGTGTCGCTGAAGCTTTCTTT | CSALLTGVAEAFF
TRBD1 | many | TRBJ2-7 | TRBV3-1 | TGTGCCAGCAGCCCTCAGGGGGTGAGGGCTCATGTGGACGAGCAGTACTTC | CASSPQGVRAHVDEQYF
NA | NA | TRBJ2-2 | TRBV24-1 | TGTGCCACCAGTGTGAACACCGGGGAGCTGTTTTTT | CATSVNTGELFF
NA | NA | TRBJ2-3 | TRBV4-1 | TGCGCCAGCAGCCAAGGGTTACGGCCGGAGGGGTACACAGATACGCAGTATTTT | CASSQGLRPEGYTDTQYF
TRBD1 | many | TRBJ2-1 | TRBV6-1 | TGTGCCAGCAGTGTAGACAGGGGGCCGTACAATGAGCAGTTCTTC | CASSVDRGPYNEQFF
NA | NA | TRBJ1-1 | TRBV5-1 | TGCGCCAGCAGCATTACAGGGTCGTCGTACACTGAAGCTTTCTTT | CASSITGSSYTEAFF
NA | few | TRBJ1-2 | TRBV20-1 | TGCAGTGCCGAACGGGACACACAGTTACATAGCTACACCTTC | CSAERDTQLHSYTF
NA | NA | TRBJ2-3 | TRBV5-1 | TGCGCCAGCACCCTGGGGCAGGTCACAGATACGCAGTATTTT | CASTLGQVTDTQYF
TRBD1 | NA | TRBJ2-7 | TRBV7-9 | TGTGCCAGCAGCCTGATTTCGGGACAGCCCTACGAGCAGTACTTC | CASSLISGQPYEQYF
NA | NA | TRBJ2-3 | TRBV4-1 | TGCGCCAGCAGCCAGGGGGGTACAGTCTTCCCCCGGGATACGCAGTATTTT | CASSQGGTVFPRDTQYF
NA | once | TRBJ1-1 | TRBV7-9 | TGTGCCAGCAGCCAGCACCTAGGGGGGTACACTGAAGCTTTCTTT | CASSQHLGGYTEAFF
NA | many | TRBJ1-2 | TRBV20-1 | TGCAGTGCCCTATACCGGGGGGGTAGCGGCTACACCTTC | CSALYRGGSGYTF
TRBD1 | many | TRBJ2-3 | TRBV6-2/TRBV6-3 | TGTGCCAGCAGCTCCGGGACAGGGGTCATTTCAGATACGCAGTATTTT | CASSSGTGVISDTQYF
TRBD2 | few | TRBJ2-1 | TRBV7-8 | TGTGCCAGCAGCCCAGGTTTGCGGGGGGGACAAGAGACCCAGTTCTTC | CASSPGLRGGQETQFF
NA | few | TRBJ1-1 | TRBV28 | TGTGCCAGCAGTTTCGGAGGGTTCACTGAAGCTTTCTTT | CASSFGGFTEAFF
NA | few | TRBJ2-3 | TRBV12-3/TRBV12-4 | TGTGCCAGCAGTTTGTACCCCTTATATACGCAGTATTTT | CASSLYPLYTQYF
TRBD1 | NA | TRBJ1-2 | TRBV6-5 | TGTGCCAGCAGTTACTTTGGGACAGCCTATGGCTACACCTTC | CASSYFGTAYGYTF
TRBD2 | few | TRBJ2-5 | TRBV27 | TGTGCCAGCAGTTTATGGGGGGGTATCCAAGAGACCCAGTACTTC | CASSLWGGIQETQYF
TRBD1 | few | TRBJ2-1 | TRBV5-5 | TGTGCCAGCAGCTTGTGGACAGGGCACAATGAGCAGTTCTTC | CASSLWTGHNEQFF
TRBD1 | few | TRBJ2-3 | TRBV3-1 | TGTGCCAGCCGCGCCCAGGGGGCGGGGGATACGCAGTATTTT | CASRAQGAGDTQYF
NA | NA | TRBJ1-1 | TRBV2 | TGTGCCAGCAGGACCGGGACGGACCTGAACACTGAAGCTTTCTTT | CASRTGTDLNTEAFF
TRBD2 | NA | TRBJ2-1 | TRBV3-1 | TGCGCCAGCAGGCCGACTAGCGGGAAACACAATGAGCAGTTCTTC | CASRPTSGKHNEQFF
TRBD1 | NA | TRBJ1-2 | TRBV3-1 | TGTGCCAGCAGCCGTCAGACAGGACAGGGCTATGGCTACACCTTC | CASSRQTGQGYGYTF
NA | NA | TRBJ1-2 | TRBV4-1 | TGCGCCAGCAGCCAAGAAGACGGACAGTGGGACTATGGCTACACCTTC | CASSQEDGQWDYGYTF
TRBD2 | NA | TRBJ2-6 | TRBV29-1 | TGCAGCGTTGGACCCCACGGGATAGCGGGAGTCCACTCTGGGGCCAACGTCCTGACTTTC | CSVGPHGIAGVHSGANVLTF
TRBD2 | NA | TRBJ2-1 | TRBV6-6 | TGTGCCAGCAGTCGAGGGACTAGCGGGGAAACTTACAATGAGCAGTTCTTC | CASSRGTSGETYNEQFF
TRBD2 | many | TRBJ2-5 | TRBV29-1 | TGCAGCGTTCAAATCGGGACGGGGGGGGAGACCCAGTACTTC | CSVQIGTGGETQYF